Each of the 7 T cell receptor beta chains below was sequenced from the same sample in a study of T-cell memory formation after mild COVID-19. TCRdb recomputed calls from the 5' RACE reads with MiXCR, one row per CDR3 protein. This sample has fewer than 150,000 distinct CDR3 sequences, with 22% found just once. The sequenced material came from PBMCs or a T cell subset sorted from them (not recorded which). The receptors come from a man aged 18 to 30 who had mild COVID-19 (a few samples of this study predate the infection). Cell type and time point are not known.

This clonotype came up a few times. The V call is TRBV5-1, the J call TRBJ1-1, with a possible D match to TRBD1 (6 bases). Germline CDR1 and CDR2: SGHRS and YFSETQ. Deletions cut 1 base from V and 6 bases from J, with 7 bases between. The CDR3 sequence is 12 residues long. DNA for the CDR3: TGCGCCAGCAGCTTGACAGGGTCTGAAGCTTTCTTT. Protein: CASSLTGSEAFF.

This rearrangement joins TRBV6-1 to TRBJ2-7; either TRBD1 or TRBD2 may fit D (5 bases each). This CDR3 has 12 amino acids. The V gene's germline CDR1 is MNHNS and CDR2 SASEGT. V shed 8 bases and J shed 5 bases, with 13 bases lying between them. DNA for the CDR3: TGTGCCAGCGGGTGGGGGACCAACGAGCAGTACGTC. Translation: CASGWGTNEQYV.

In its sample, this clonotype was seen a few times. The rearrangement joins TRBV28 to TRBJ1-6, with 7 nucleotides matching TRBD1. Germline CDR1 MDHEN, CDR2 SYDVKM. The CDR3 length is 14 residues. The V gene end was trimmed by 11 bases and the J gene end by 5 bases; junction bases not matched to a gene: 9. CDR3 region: CAVQGIRNNSPLHF. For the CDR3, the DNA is TGTGCCGTACAGGGGATCAGGAATAATTCACCCCTCCACTTT.

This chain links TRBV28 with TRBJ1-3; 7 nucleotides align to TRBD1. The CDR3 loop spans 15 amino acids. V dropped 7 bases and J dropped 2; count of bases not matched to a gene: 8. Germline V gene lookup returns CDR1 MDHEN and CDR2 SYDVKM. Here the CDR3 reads CASTVDREAGNTIYF. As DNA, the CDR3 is TGTGCCAGCACCGTAGACAGGGAGGCTGGAAACACCATATATTTT.

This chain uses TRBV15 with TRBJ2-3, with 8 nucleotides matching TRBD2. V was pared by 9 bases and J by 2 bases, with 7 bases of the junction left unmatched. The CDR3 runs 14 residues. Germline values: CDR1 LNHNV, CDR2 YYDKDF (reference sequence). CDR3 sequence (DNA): TGTGCCACTCGAGCGGGGGTGATCACAGATACGCAGTATTTT. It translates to CATRAGVITDTQYF.

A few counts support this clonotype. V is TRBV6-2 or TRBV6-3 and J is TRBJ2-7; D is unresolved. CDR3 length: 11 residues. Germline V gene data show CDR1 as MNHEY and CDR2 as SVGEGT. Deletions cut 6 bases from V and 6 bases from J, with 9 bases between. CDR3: CASSHTFEQYF. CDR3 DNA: TGTGCCAGCAGCCACACCTTCGAGCAGTACTTC.

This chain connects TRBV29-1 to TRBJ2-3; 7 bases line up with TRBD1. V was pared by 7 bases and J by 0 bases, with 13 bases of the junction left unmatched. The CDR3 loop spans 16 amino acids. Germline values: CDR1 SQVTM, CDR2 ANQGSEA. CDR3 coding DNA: TGCAGCGCCAGGGGGTCCCTGGGTGAGAGCACAGATACGCAGTATTTT. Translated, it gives CSARGSLGESTDTQYF.